The source of this TCR beta chain is a study of shared clonotypes between healthy human individuals. General observations from the study: Compared with clonotypes that all four donors shared, non-shared clonotypes had lower generation probabilities.

Per the germline V gene, CDR1 is SGHNT and CDR2 is YENEEA. The CDR3 has 14 residues. Between the trimmed V and J ends, which lost 4 bases and 5 bases, there was a span of 14 bases. This clone was counted once. Its antigen is unknown. Data came from immunoSEQ multiplex PCR; TCRdb stores just in-frame clones and leaves some out. The data contain roughly 1,000,000 clones, about 80% of them singletons. V usage is TRBV11-3 and J usage is TRBJ2-5; the D gene could be TRBD1 or TRBD2 (5 bases each). The sequencing input was memory CD4+ T cells from PBMCs. The subset was: CD45RA-negative fraction. The receptor was isolated from a man aged 18 to 35 in good health. Some clones in this sample may be carry-over from other donors' samples. CDR3 region: CASSSGTPHETQYF. The CDR3 bases are TGTGCCAGCAGCTCCGGGACCCCTCATGAGACCCAGTACTTC.